This T cell receptor beta chain was captured by sequencing in a study of T cells in tumors after PD-1 blockade. Study context: Some patients also took daily vismodegib 150 mg during anti-PD-1 treatment. Blood samples averaged about 110,000 templates (range 24,679-257,772) and 36,536 unique clonotypes. Findings and caveats of the study: Peripheral recruitment is suggested, as some novel exhausted tumor clones were in pre-treatment blood.

Produced via immunoSEQ multiplex PCR; TCRdb's table is partial and in-frame only. This sample has roughly 50,000 clones, with roughly three quarters found just once. With regard to this clone: No antigen is known for it.

The germline gives CDR1 SGHTA, CDR2 FQGNSA. The CDR3 is made up of 14 amino acids. The ends lost 4 bases at V and 4 bases at J; junction bases unmatched: 6. The TCR sequence derives from a human donor with basal cell carcinoma. The V and J genes are TRBV7-2 and TRBJ1-1, with 7 bases fitting TRBD1. The sequenced sample was PBMCs, obtained before anti-PD-1 treatment. CDR3 in amino acids: CASSYRQGSTEAFF. The CDR3, as DNA: TGTGCCAGCAGCTACCGACAGGGCAGCACTGAAGCTTTCTTT. Full variable domain (rest looked up from reference TRBV7-2 and TRBJ1-1): GAGVSQSPSNKVTEKGKDVELRCDPISGHTALYWYRQSLGQGLEFLIYFQGNSAPDKSGLPSDRFSAERTGGSVSTLTIQRTQQEDSAVYLCASSYRQGSTEAFFGQGTRLTVV.